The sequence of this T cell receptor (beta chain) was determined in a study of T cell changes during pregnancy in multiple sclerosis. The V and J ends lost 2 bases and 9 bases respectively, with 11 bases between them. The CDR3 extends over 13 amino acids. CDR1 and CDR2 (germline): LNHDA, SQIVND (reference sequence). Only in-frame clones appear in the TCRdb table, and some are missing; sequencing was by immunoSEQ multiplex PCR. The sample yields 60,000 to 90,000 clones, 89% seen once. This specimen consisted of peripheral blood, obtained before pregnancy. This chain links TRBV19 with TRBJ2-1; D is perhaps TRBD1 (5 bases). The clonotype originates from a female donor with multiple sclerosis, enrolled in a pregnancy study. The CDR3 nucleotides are TGTGCCAGTAGTATACTGCAGGGAACTGAGCAGTTCTTC. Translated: CASSILQGTEQFF.